The rows below give T cell receptor beta chains drawn from one sample of a study of blood T cell repertoires in COVID-19. Some clones are missing from TCRdb's copy, which holds only in-frame ones; the method was immunoSEQ multiplex PCR. The data contain fewer than 55,000 clones, approximately 85% of them seen just once; the ten biggest clones take up over 20%. Sequencing was carried out using peripheral blood. Receptors were obtained from a woman at least 80 years old with COVID-19, enrolled during active disease. Each CDR3 is given with its conserved first and last residue. The D gene is left open where the match is weak. Some rows mark clone size as missing; the rest say once, few, many or name a class of expanded clone.

j_call d_call v_call clone_size cdr3_aa cdr3_nt
TRBJ2-5 NA TRBV6-6 NA CASSRGGETQYF TGTGCCAGCAGCCGCGGAGGAGAGACCCAGTACTTC
TRBJ2-1 TRBD2 TRBV19 NA CASSRSNPAGGFEQFF TGTGCCAGTAGTAGATCCAATCCCGCGGGAGGGTTTGAGCAGTTCTTC
TRBJ1-1 TRBD1 TRBV7-2 NA CASSLDRGREAFF TGTGCCAGCAGCTTAGACAGGGGGCGCGAAGCTTTCTTT
TRBJ2-2 NA TRBV14 NA CASSQQATGELFF TGTGCCAGCAGCCAACAAGCCACCGGGGAGCTGTTTTTT
TRBJ2-2 NA TRBV6-1 once CASNLQGYGELFF TGTGCCAGCAACCTACAGGGTTACGGGGAGCTGTTTTTT
TRBJ1-5 TRBD1 TRBV23-1 once CASSHKTGLSNQPQHF TGCGCCAGCAGTCACAAGACAGGGCTTAGCAATCAGCCCCAGCATTTT
TRBJ1-2 TRBD1 TRBV9 NA CASSAQGAGYGYTF TGTGCCAGCAGCGCACAGGGGGCAGGGTATGGCTACACCTTC
TRBJ2-7 TRBD1 TRBV7-8 NA CASSLDRGPYEQYF TGTGCCAGCAGCTTAGACAGGGGCCCCTACGAGCAGTACTTC
TRBJ1-2 TRBD1 TRBV9 many CASSPRDGDSNTWGYTF TGTGCCAGCAGCCCCCGAGATGGGGACAGTAACACTTGGGGCTACACCTTC
TRBJ2-7 TRBD2 TRBV29-1 NA CSVEMTSGRAGSTYEQYF TGCAGCGTTGAGATGACTAGCGGGAGGGCAGGGTCCACCTACGAGCAGTACTTC
TRBJ2-7 TRBD2 TRBV28 NA CASSLSSGRSTAYEQYF TGTGCCAGCAGTTTATCCAGCGGGAGATCTACCGCCTACGAGCAGTACTTC
TRBJ2-7 NA TRBV7-9 NA CASSYRDNSYEQYF TGTGCCAGCAGCTATCGGGACAACTCCTACGAGCAGTACTTC
TRBJ1-3 NA TRBV27 NA CASATSVGRTLGNTIYF TGTGCCAGCGCTACAAGCGTTGGGCGGACACTCGGAAACACCATATATTTT
TRBJ2-7 TRBD2 TRBV19 NA CASRPGLGAYEQYF TGTGCCAGTCGACCGGGACTAGGGGCCTACGAGCAGTACTTC
TRBJ2-5 NA TRBV12-5 NA CASGLVRGETQYF TGTGCTAGTGGTTTGGTAAGGGGGGAGACCCAGTACTTC
TRBJ1-1 NA TRBV19 NA CASNFGRTEAFF TGTGCCAGTAATTTTGGGCGCACTGAAGCTTTCTTT
TRBJ2-5 NA TRBV23-1 NA CASSHGEETQYF TGCGCCAGCAGTCACGGGGAAGAGACCCAGTACTTC
TRBJ2-1 TRBD2 TRBV5-1 NA CASSLASGAYNEQFF TGCGCCAGCAGCTTGGCTAGCGGGGCCTACAATGAGCAGTTCTTC
TRBJ1-5 NA TRBV27 NA CASSFREAQPQHF TGTGCCAGCAGTTTCCGGGAGGCACAGCCCCAGCATTTT
TRBJ2-7 TRBD2 TRBV5-1 NA CASRLERDFSYEQYF TGCGCCAGCAGGTTAGAGCGGGACTTCTCCTACGAGCAGTACTTC
TRBJ2-4 TRBD2 TRBV3-1/TRBV3-2 NA CASSQVLAGGRDIQYF TGTGCCAGCAGCCAAGTACTAGCGGGAGGGCGGGACATTCAGTACTTC
TRBJ2-7 TRBD1 TRBV13 NA CASSQDRVSYEQYF TGTGCCAGCAGCCAGGACAGGGTCTCCTACGAGCAGTACTTC
TRBJ1-5 NA TRBV30 once CAWSFQGIQPQHF TGTGCCTGGAGTTTCCAGGGGATTCAGCCCCAGCATTTT
TRBJ2-1 TRBD2 TRBV19 NA CASSGTSGSYEQFF TGTGCCAGTAGTGGGACTAGCGGGAGCTATGAGCAGTTCTTC
TRBJ2-1 NA TRBV12-5 NA CASGFSGARAYNEQFF TGTGCTAGTGGTTTTTCAGGGGCCAGGGCATACAATGAGCAGTTCTTC
TRBJ2-7 NA TRBV7-9 NA CASSSSQKLIYEQYF TGTGCCAGCAGCTCCTCCCAAAAGCTCATTTATGAGCAGTACTTC
TRBJ2-7 TRBD2 TRBV3-1/TRBV3-2 NA CASTRLAGGHEQYF TGTGCCAGCACCAGACTAGCGGGAGGGCACGAGCAGTACTTC
TRBJ2-1 TRBD2 TRBV7-6 few CASSGLAGANEQFF TGTGCCAGCAGCGGACTAGCGGGAGCCAATGAGCAGTTCTTC
TRBJ2-2 NA TRBV2 NA CASIPSYITGELFF TGTGCCAGCATTCCTTCCTATATCACCGGGGAGCTGTTTTTT
TRBJ2-7 NA TRBV19 few CASSLQGPLHEQYF TGTGCCAGTAGTCTACAGGGTCCCCTCCACGAGCAGTACTTC
TRBJ2-1 NA TRBV30 NA CAWRQDFNEQFF TGTGCCTGGAGACAGGATTTCAATGAGCAGTTCTTC
TRBJ2-5 TRBD1 TRBV6-5 NA CASRHRTGRETQYF TGTGCCAGCAGACACCGGACAGGCCGGGAGACCCAGTACTTC
TRBJ2-1 TRBD2 TRBV5-1 NA CASSLTSGIVGQFF TGCGCCAGCAGCTTGACTAGCGGGATAGTCGGGCAGTTCTTC
TRBJ1-1 TRBD1 TRBV19 NA CASSIAGQYTEAFF TGTGCCAGTAGTATAGCGGGACAGTACACTGAAGCTTTCTTT
TRBJ1-1 NA TRBV3-1/TRBV3-2 few CASSFGGDTEAFF TGTGCCAGCAGCTTCGGGGGGGACACTGAAGCTTTCTTT
TRBJ2-5 NA TRBV19 NA CASSTPGGLAKETQYF TGTGCCAGTAGTACACCCGGAGGGCTAGCGAAAGAGACCCAGTACTTC
TRBJ1-5 NA TRBV6-5 NA CASSLTPREPQHF TGTGCCAGCAGCCTTACCCCTCGAGAACCCCAGCATTTT
TRBJ2-5 NA TRBV5-5 NA CASSPGHLQETQYF TGTGCCAGCAGCCCGGGACACCTACAAGAGACCCAGTACTTC
TRBJ2-1 NA TRBV5-4 NA CASSDLGSSYNEQFF TGTGCCAGCAGCGATCTCGGGAGCTCCTACAATGAGCAGTTCTTC
TRBJ1-3 TRBD1 TRBV5-1 NA CASSLDARGSGNTIYF TGCGCCAGCAGCTTGGATGCCAGGGGGTCTGGAAACACCATATATTTT
TRBJ2-1 NA TRBV14 NA CASSRVYNEQFF TGTGCCAGCAGCCGAGTTTACAATGAGCAGTTCTTC
TRBJ2-5 TRBD2 TRBV27 NA CASSPLAGPAQETQYF TGTGCCAGCAGTCCACTAGCGGGACCAGCCCAAGAGACCCAGTACTTC
TRBJ1-1 NA TRBV24-1 NA CATSDFRGTEAFF TGTGCCACCAGTGATTTTAGGGGAACTGAAGCTTTCTTT
TRBJ2-5 NA TRBV5-5 NA CASSRRAGSTEETQYF TGTGCCAGCAGCCGCCGGGCAGGGTCGACTGAAGAGACCCAGTACTTC
TRBJ1-1 NA TRBV2 once CASRAGVTEAFF TGTGCCAGCAGGGCAGGGGTCACTGAAGCTTTCTTT
TRBJ2-5 NA TRBV27 NA CASSLGAGPGLETQYF TGTGCCAGCAGTTTAGGGGCGGGGCCGGGTTTAGAGACCCAGTACTTC
TRBJ2-7 TRBD1 TRBV15 once CATSRDRDSNEQYF TGTGCCACCAGCAGAGACCGGGACAGTAACGAGCAGTACTTC
TRBJ2-7 NA TRBV21-1 NA CASTSRGGSYEQYF TGTGCCAGCACCTCACGAGGAGGATCCTACGAGCAGTACTTC
TRBJ1-5 NA TRBV4-1 NA CASSHVTGPGPQHF TGCGCCAGCAGCCACGTGACAGGTCCGGGGCCCCAGCATTTT
TRBJ1-5 NA TRBV7-9 NA CASSLQGNQPQHF TGTGCCAGCAGCTTACAGGGTAATCAGCCCCAGCATTTT
TRBJ2-1 TRBD2 TRBV7-8 NA CASSLRAGGPDNEQFF TGTGCCAGCAGCTTAAGGGCGGGAGGGCCTGACAATGAGCAGTTCTTC
TRBJ2-1 TRBD2 TRBV2 NA CASHSGTSDYNEQFF TGTGCCAGTCATTCCGGGACTAGCGACTACAATGAGCAGTTCTTC
TRBJ1-5 NA TRBV5-1 NA CASSLGPSNQPQHF TGCGCCAGCAGCTTGGGGCCTAGCAATCAGCCCCAGCATTTT
TRBJ2-6 NA TRBV7-3 NA CASSLGAQLSSGANVLTF TGTGCCAGCAGCTTGGGGGCACAACTGAGCTCTGGGGCCAACGTCCTGACTTTC